This record looks at one TCR beta chain sequence and its context. Its matching antigen is unknown. CDR3 length: 16 amino acids. Germline lookup yields CDR1 SEHNR and CDR2 FQNEAQ (reference sequence). V gave up 1 base and J gave up 7 bases; unmatched junction bases: 8. This entry comes from a study of cytomegalovirus exposure and HLA in healthy donors. Findings of the study overall: Among the sequence variants, a highly shared cluster was likely an artifact of sequencing.

13 Jbeta primers and 60 Vbeta primers were used for the PCR. The assay was immunoSEQ multiplex PCR, and TCRdb's table has in-frame clones only and misses some. Found here are fewer than 200,000 clones, approximately 85% of them singletons; the top ten hold roughly 2.2%. At sampling all donors were nominally healthy, likely with unrecorded immune exposures. The clonotype originates from a man aged 18 to 29 in good health and CMV-seropositive. Sequenced sample: PBMCs. This sequence joins TRBV7-9 and TRBJ2-1; 9 bases agree with TRBD2. CDR3 nucleotides: TGTGCCAGCAGCTTAGAGGGCGGGGGGGCCGAAAATGAGCAGTTCTTC. Amino acids: CASSLEGGGAENEQFF.